The next 30 T cell receptor beta chains were all read from a single sample in a study of blood T cell repertoires in COVID-19. TCRdb's table, derived via immunoSEQ multiplex PCR, lists solely in-frame clones and lacks some. The repertoire holds about 400,000 clones, with about 90% as singletons. Sequencing was performed on PBMCs or T cells enriched from blood (not recorded which). These receptors were obtained from a woman in her thirties who had recovered from COVID-19.

The chain couples TRBV28 to TRBJ2-7, with unresolved D. The CDR3 is made up of 17 amino acids. The germline V gene encodes CDR1 MDHEN and CDR2 SYDVKM. V gave up 2 bases and J gave up 3 bases, with 20 bases separating them. In DNA form, the CDR3 reads TGTGCCAGCAGTTTAAGTAAAGGCGGCTGGAACGACTACGAGCAGTACTTC. It specifies CASSLSKGGWNDYEQYF.

This chain links TRBV5-1 with TRBJ1-2, with 9 bases identical to TRBD1. V was pared by 4 bases and J by 8 bases, with 9 bases of the junction left unmatched. There are 14 residues in the CDR3. In germline, CDR1 is SGHRS, CDR2 YFSETQ. CDR3 nucleotide sequence: TGCGCCAGCAGCCCCCTAGGACAGGGGAAGGGCTACACCTTC. Protein sequence: CASSPLGQGKGYTF.

The chain has TRBV7-3 and TRBJ2-3; D is perhaps TRBD2 (5 bases). The CDR3 has 15 amino acids. V was pared by 3 bases and J by 5 bases, with 15 bases between. Germline-derived CDR1 and CDR2 are SGHTA and FQGTGA. The DNA of the CDR3 is TGTGCCAGCAGCTTCTCCACGGGAACTGGAGATACGCAGTATTTT. Encoded protein: CASSFSTGTGDTQYF.

The chain joins TRBV7-9 to TRBJ2-5; 11 nucleotides align to TRBD2. This CDR3 has 16 residues. Germline trimming cut 2 bases from V and 4 bases from J; bases unmatched to any gene: 6. The germline CDR1 and CDR2 sequences are SEHNR and FQNEAQ (reference sequence). The CDR3 sequence is CASSLRLAGGLETQYF. CDR3 coding DNA: TGTGCCAGCAGCTTAAGGCTAGCGGGGGGATTAGAGACCCAGTACTTC.

The rearrangement uses TRBV7-9 and TRBJ2-1, with a weak D call TRBD2 (6 bases). The CDR3 totals 14 residues. V was pared by 5 bases and J by 1 base, with 9 bases between. Germline CDR1 reads SEHNR; CDR2 reads FQNEAQ (reference sequence). The CDR3 spells CASSRSGSYNEQFF. The CDR3 DNA is TGTGCCAGCAGCCGTAGCGGTTCCTACAATGAGCAGTTCTTC.

V is TRBV7-2 and J is TRBJ1-2, with D maybe TRBD1 (5 bases). The CDR3 length is 13 residues. The V and J ends lost 3 bases and 4 bases respectively, with 9 bases between them. The germline CDR1 and CDR2 sequences are SGHTA and FQGNSA. For the CDR3, the DNA is TGTGCCAGCAGCTTCCCAGGGTCCTATGGCTACACCTTC. Its protein is CASSFPGSYGYTF.

The rearrangement links TRBV4-2 to TRBJ1-4; 10 bases match TRBD1. The V and J ends lost 3 bases and 4 bases, in that order; junction bases with no gene match: 8. The CDR3 consists of 17 residues. CDR1 is LGHNA, CDR2 YNFKEQ, per germline. The CDR3 region has the DNA TGTGCCAGCAGCCATTACGGACAGGGGGGGTTTAATGAAAAACTGTTTTTT. Protein product: CASSHYGQGGFNEKLFF.

This sequence joins TRBV27 and TRBJ1-5, with D possibly being TRBD1 (5 bases). The ends were cut back, 4 bases at V and 5 bases at J, with 15 bases in the middle. This CDR3 is 15 amino acids long. Germline assignment: CDR1 MNHEY and CDR2 SMNVEV (reference sequence). The CDR3 region has the DNA TGTGCCAGCAGTTCGCAAATGACAGACTATCAGCCCCAGCATTTT. Translated, it gives CASSSQMTDYQPQHF.

The J gene is TRBJ2-1, the V gene TRBV2; 8 positions match TRBD2. V lost 4 bases and J lost 8; bases outside the gene matches: 10. The germline V gene encodes CDR1 SNHLY and CDR2 FYNNEI. CDR3 length: 15 amino acids. The CDR3 DNA sequence: TGTGCCAGCAGTGCCCCCCCCTGGACTAGCTATGAGCAGTTCTTC. Translated: CASSAPPWTSYEQFF.

The chain links TRBV5-8 to TRBJ1-1; 7 nucleotides agree with TRBD1. CDR3 length: 14 residues. V shed 0 bases, J shed 4 bases, and the junction held 3 bases outside the gene matches. Germline loops: CDR1 SGHTS, CDR2 YDEGEE. The CDR3 DNA is TGTGCCAGCAGCTTGGGACAGGGAGCCACTGAAGCTTTCTTT. Its translation is CASSLGQGATEAFF.

The gene calls are TRBV6-5 and TRBJ2-2; possible D gene TRBD2, 5 bases. The CDR3 is made up of 15 amino acids. Germline CDR1 is MNHEY and CDR2 is SVGAGI. Trimming removed 2 bases from V and 3 bases from J, with 10 bases in between. The DNA for the CDR3 is TGTGCCAGCAGTTACGTCGGACTTGACACCGGGGAGCTGTTTTTT. It encodes CASSYVGLDTGELFF.

The chain has TRBV5-1 and TRBJ1-5; D remains unclear. The CDR3 is 13 amino acids. Germline CDR1 reads SGHRS; CDR2 reads YFSETQ. Trimming removed 0 bases from V and 7 bases from J, with 8 bases in between. The CDR3 loop is CASSLEVEQPQHF. The CDR3 nucleotides are TGCGCCAGCAGCTTGGAGGTGGAGCAGCCCCAGCATTTT.

The V and J genes are TRBV9 and TRBJ1-1, with a tentative D call TRBD1 (6 bases). Trimming cost V 3 bases and J 1 base, with 13 bases left between them. The CDR3 is made up of 15 amino acids. CDR1 and CDR2 from the germline V gene are SGDLS and YYNGEE. The CDR3 nucleotides read TGTGCCAGCAGCGCACAGGGTTTGGGGAACACTGAAGCTTTCTTT. This encodes CASSAQGLGNTEAFF.

The chain uses TRBV12-5 and TRBJ2-7, with D possibly matching TRBD2 (6 bases). Germline V lookup: CDR1 LGHNT, CDR2 FRNRAP. V was cut by 1 base and J by 4 bases, with 11 bases left in between. The CDR3 extends over 14 amino acids. As DNA, the CDR3 is TGTGCTAGTGGTTTGGGGGACTTCCAATACGAGCAGTACTTC. Its protein is CASGLGDFQYEQYF.

The rearrangement links TRBV30 to TRBJ2-3; D is unresolved. CDR1 and CDR2 (germline): GTSNPN, SVGIG (reference sequence). V was pared by 1 base and J by 6 bases, with 8 bases between. There are 12 residues in the CDR3. CDR3 coding DNA: TGTGCCTGGAGTGGAACATGGGATACGCAGTATTTT. This encodes CAWSGTWDTQYF. Filled out from reference TRBV30 and TRBJ2-3, the complete variable domain reads SQTIHQWPATLVQPVGSPLSLECTVEGTSNPNLYWYRQAAGRGLQLLFYSVGIGQISSEVPQNLSASRPQDRQFILSSKKLLLSDSGFYLCAWSGTWDTQYFGPGTRLTVL.

The chain uses TRBV6-2 or TRBV6-3 and TRBJ2-3; the match to TRBD2 covers 11 bases. The CDR3 runs 18 residues. J was trimmed by 3 bases and V by 4 bases; bases with no gene match: 12. The germline CDR1 and CDR2 sequences are MNHEY and SVGEGT. The chain's CDR3 is CASSSRDLAGGPTDTQYF. CDR3 DNA: TGTGCCAGCAGTTCCCGAGACTTAGCGGGGGGGCCGACAGATACGCAGTATTTT.

The chain couples TRBV2 to TRBJ1-1; weak D call: TRBD1 (6 bases). The germline gives CDR1 SNHLY, CDR2 FYNNEI. Trimming left V 2 bases short and J 1 base short, with 11 bases between. The CDR3 has 15 residues. CDR3 amino acids: CASSEYGRGNTEAFF. The CDR3 region has the DNA TGTGCCAGCAGTGAATATGGCAGGGGGAACACTGAAGCTTTCTTT.

The chain combines TRBV6-1 with TRBJ1-3; no definite D call. Germline CDR1 reads MNHNS; CDR2 reads SASEGT. The V end was cut by 0 bases, the J end by 2 bases, with 17 bases between. This CDR3 contains 18 residues. Here the CDR3 reads CASSEARPGNLAGNTIYF. DNA for the CDR3: TGTGCCAGCAGTGAAGCTAGGCCCGGGAATCTGGCTGGAAACACCATATATTTT.

The rearrangement links TRBV7-8 to TRBJ2-7, with 10 bases that match TRBD1. Germline V lookup: CDR1 SGHVS, CDR2 FQNEAQ. CDR3 length: 15 residues. Germline trimming cut 5 bases from V and 5 bases from J; bases unmatched to any gene: 9. The CDR3 coding sequence is TGTGCCAGCAGCAGCGACAGGGGGCTAATCCACGAGCAGTACTTC. Encoded protein: CASSSDRGLIHEQYF.

V is TRBV4-1 and J is TRBJ1-1; 7 nucleotides match TRBD1. CDR1 and CDR2 (germline): MGHRA, YSYEKL. V was pared by 1 base and J by 2 bases, with 7 bases of the junction left unmatched. There are 16 residues in the CDR3. The CDR3 bases are TGCGCCAGCAGCCAAGTTCCGGCAGGGGGTAACACTGAAGCTTTCTTT. Its protein product is CASSQVPAGGNTEAFF.

This clone was picked up one time. The V call is TRBV6-5, the J call TRBJ2-7; a possible D gene is TRBD2 (5 bases). Germline assignment: CDR1 MNHEY and CDR2 SVGAGI. V lost 2 bases to trimming and J lost 2 bases, with 16 bases between them. There are 16 residues in the CDR3. CDR3 DNA sequence: TGTGCCAGCAGTTACCTCTCCTTAGCGCGTACCTACGAGCAGTACTTC. Translation: CASSYLSLARTYEQYF.

This clone has just a few counts. J is TRBJ2-7 and V is TRBV18; 8 bases agree with TRBD1. Germline-derived CDR1 and CDR2 are KGHSH and LQKENI. V lost 2 bases and J lost 5; bases outside the gene matches: 5. CDR3 length: 14 residues. As DNA, the CDR3 is TGTGCCAGCTCACCAGAGACAGGGGCCCACGAGCAGTACTTC. Protein: CASSPETGAHEQYF.

This clone was observed a handful of times. The gene calls are TRBV19 and TRBJ2-1; possible D gene TRBD2, 7 bases. This CDR3 is built from 13 residues. Germline V gives CDR1 LNHDA, CDR2 SQIVND (reference sequence). Trimming took off 6 bases at V and 8 bases at J, with 14 bases between the two ends. CDR3 in amino acids: CASRGGGADEQFF. The CDR3 DNA reads as TGTGCCAGTAGGGGTGGGGGGGCTGATGAGCAGTTCTTC.

V is TRBV12-3 or TRBV12-4 and J is TRBJ1-2, with D unclear. Trimming stripped 2 bases from V and 8 bases from J, with 12 bases between. The CDR3 extends over 13 amino acids. DNA for the CDR3: TGTGCCAGCAGTTTAAAACACCCTAGGGGCTACACCTTC. Translation: CASSLKHPRGYTF.

The J gene is TRBJ1-1, the V gene TRBV9; 10 nucleotides align to TRBD1. The germline gives CDR1 SGDLS, CDR2 YYNGEE. This CDR3 comprises 14 residues. The V and J ends lost 4 bases and 4 bases, in that order; junction bases with no gene match: 4. The CDR3: CASSFRTGGTEAFF. Written as DNA, the CDR3 is TGTGCCAGCAGCTTTCGGACAGGGGGCACTGAAGCTTTCTTT.

The rearrangement joins TRBV5-1 to TRBJ2-3, with 11 bases that match TRBD2. This CDR3 has 16 amino acids. V was clipped by 4 bases and J by 6 bases; unmatched bases: 10. CDR1 SGHRS and CDR2 YFSETQ come from the germline V gene. CDR3: CASSKLAGASGDTQYF. Here the CDR3 DNA reads TGCGCCAGCAGCAAACTAGCGGGGGCTAGTGGGGATACGCAGTATTTT.

J is TRBJ2-2 and V is TRBV11-3; a weak D match, TRBD1 (6 bases). Germline CDR1 reads SGHNT; CDR2 reads YENEEA. This CDR3 region has 13 residues. Trimming took off 2 bases at V and 10 bases at J, with 11 bases between the two ends. The CDR3 DNA sequence: TGTGCCAGCAGCTTATTAGGGGGTTCGGAGCTGTTTTTT. Translated, it gives CASSLLGGSELFF.

The CDR3 region is CASSLGEYSNQPQHF. The CDR3 bases are TGTGCCAGCAGCTTAGGAGAGTATAGCAATCAGCCCCAGCATTTT. The chain carries TRBV7-8 and TRBJ1-5, with D hard to call. The CDR3 spans 15 residues. Trimming left V 1 base short and J 0 bases short, with 7 bases between. CDR1 and CDR2 from the germline V gene are SGHVS and FQNEAQ.

V gene TRBV27 combines with J gene TRBJ1-2; TRBD1 matches at 9 bases. V lost 6 bases and J lost 4; bases outside the gene matches: 9. Germline V gene data show CDR1 as MNHEY and CDR2 as SMNVEV (reference sequence). The CDR3 runs 15 residues. This chain's CDR3 is CASRPVGQGSYGYTF. The CDR3 nucleotides are TGTGCCAGCAGACCCGTAGGACAGGGGTCCTATGGCTACACCTTC.

The V call is TRBV7-3, the J call TRBJ1-2; TRBD1 matches at 7 bases. J lost 3 bases, V lost 5 bases, and 15 bases had no gene match. The CDR3 covers 17 residues. The germline V gene encodes CDR1 SGHTA and CDR2 FQGTGA. CDR3 loop: CASSPNPGQTSYYGYTF. CDR3 bases: TGTGCCAGCAGCCCGAACCCGGGACAGACCTCTTACTATGGCTACACCTTC.